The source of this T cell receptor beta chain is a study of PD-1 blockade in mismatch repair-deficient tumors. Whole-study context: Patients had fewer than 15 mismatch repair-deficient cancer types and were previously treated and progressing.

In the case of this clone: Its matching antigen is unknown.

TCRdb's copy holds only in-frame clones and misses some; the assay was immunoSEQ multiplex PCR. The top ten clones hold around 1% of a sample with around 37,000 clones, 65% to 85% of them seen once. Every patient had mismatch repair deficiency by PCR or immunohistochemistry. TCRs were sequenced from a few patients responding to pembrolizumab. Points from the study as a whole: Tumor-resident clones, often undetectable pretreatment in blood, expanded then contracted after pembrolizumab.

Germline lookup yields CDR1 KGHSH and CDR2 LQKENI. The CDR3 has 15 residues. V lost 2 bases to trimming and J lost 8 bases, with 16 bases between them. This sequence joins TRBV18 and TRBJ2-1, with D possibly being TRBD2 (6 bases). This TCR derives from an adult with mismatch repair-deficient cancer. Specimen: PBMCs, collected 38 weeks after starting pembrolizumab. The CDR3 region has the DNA TGTGCCAGCTCACCATCCGTGACTAGTATAGATGAGCAGTTCTTC. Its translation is CASSPSVTSIDEQFF.